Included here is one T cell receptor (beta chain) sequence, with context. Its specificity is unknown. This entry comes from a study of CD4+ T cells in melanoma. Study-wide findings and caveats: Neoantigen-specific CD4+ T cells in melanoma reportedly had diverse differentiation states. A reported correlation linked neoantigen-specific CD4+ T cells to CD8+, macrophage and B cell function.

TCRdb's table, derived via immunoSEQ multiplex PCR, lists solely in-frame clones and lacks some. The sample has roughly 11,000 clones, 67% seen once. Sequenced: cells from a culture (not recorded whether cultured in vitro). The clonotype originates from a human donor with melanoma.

The CDR3 DNA sequence: TGTGCCAGTAGTTCCCCAAGCGGGGGGGGAGTGTATTTT. Protein sequence: CASSSPSGGGVYF. V and J are TRBV19 and TRBJ2-3; 10 nucleotides line up with TRBD2. Trimming cost V 5 bases and J 14 bases; bases outside gene matches: 10. The germline CDR1 and CDR2 sequences are LNHDA and SQIVND (reference sequence). The CDR3 extends over 13 amino acids. Filled out from reference TRBV19 and TRBJ2-3, the complete variable domain reads DGGITQSPKYLFRKEGQNVTLSCEQNLNHDAMYWYRQDPGQGLRLIYYSQIVNDFQKGDIAEGYSVSREKKESFPLTVTSAQKNPTAFYLCASSSPSGGGVYFGPGTRLTVL.